This T cell receptor beta chain was found in a study of pediatric ulcerative colitis. Study results and caveats: Blood-rectal clonal overlap within each person was significantly higher in ulcerative colitis patients than controls. Repertoires came from total lymphocyte DNA, so rare subsets like regulatory T cells may be missed. A couple of rectal clonotypes were found only in ulcerative colitis patients, all of them.

The CDR3 spans 15 residues. The V gene end was trimmed by 0 bases and the J gene end by 3 bases; junction bases not matched to a gene: 2. Germline lookup yields CDR1 LGHNA and CDR2 YNFKEQ. Measured with immunoSEQ multiplex PCR; TCRdb has only the in-frame clones, and not every one. The table includes some 9,100 clones, 88% detected once. Before the diagnostic colonoscopy, ulcerative colitis patients were free of immunosuppressive medication. Note on this clone: Its antigen is still unknown.

This receptor was identified in a girl between 10 and 17 years old with moderate ulcerative colitis. Sequencing was done on a sample of blood. V gene TRBV4-2 combines with J gene TRBJ2-1; 7 bases agree with TRBD1. The CDR3 DNA is TGTGCCAGCAGCCAAGATGGGACAGACTACAATGAGCAGTTCTTC. Translation gives CASSQDGTDYNEQFF.